Described below is a single T cell receptor beta chain sequence and its context. Its antigen is not known. 60 Vbeta and 13 Jbeta primers were used in PCR. Sequencing was performed with immunoSEQ multiplex PCR; in TCRdb, only in-frame clones are kept and a portion is missing. The sample gives 100,000 to 150,000 clones, more than 75% of which show up once; approximately 3.9% is in the top ten. The data were obtained in a study of cytomegalovirus exposure and HLA in healthy donors. General study findings and limits: Per a later analysis, 18,000 or so TCR beta sequences showed association with HLA alleles at 0.05 false discovery rate.

With 10 bases removed from V and 3 bases from J, the gap between germline ends came to 13 bases. The CDR3 loop spans 12 amino acids. CDR1 is ENHRY and CDR2 is SYGVKD in the germline V gene. Sample: PBMCs. The V call is TRBV10-3, the J call TRBJ2-7, with D possibly matching TRBD1 (5 bases). The TCR was taken from a man aged 35 to 55 in good health and CMV-seronegative. CDR3 nucleotide sequence: TGTGCCACCGGACACCTGATCTACGAGCAGTACTTC. Residues: CATGHLIYEQYF.